This note documents a single T cell receptor beta chain sequence. Its antigen is not known. The data are from a study of cytomegalovirus exposure and HLA in healthy donors. Turning to the study itself: Prior work identified 95 million to 120 million unique TCR beta sequences in about 179 million T cells.

Findings and caveats of the study: Through in vitro validation, a few CMV-associated chains were shown to be specific for CMV antigens. A list of around 160 TCR beta chains associated with cytomegalovirus was given. The authors assumed roughly uniform sequencing depth across donors for presence/absence analyses.

PCR involved 60 Vbeta and 13 Jbeta primers. The data were produced by immunoSEQ multiplex PCR, yet TCRdb's version contains in-frame clones alone and is incomplete. Of more than 100,000 clones in the sample, around 80% were seen once. This receptor was taken from a female donor in good health and CMV-seropositive. Sequences were obtained from PBMCs.

CDR3 bases: TGTGCCAGCAGTGAAACGCACAACCAAGAGACCCAGTACTTC. Translation: CASSETHNQETQYF. The genes are TRBV2 and TRBJ2-5; no definite D call. Germline values: CDR1 SNHLY, CDR2 FYNNEI. With 2 bases removed from V and 0 bases from J, the gap between germline ends came to 7 bases. The CDR3 extends over 14 amino acids.